The sequence of this TCR beta chain was determined in a study of blood T cell repertoires in COVID-19. At the level of the study: The samples span acute and convalescent COVID-19 from the United States, Italy and Spain.

TCRdb keeps only in-frame clones here, not all; method: immunoSEQ multiplex PCR. Of 45,000 to 60,000 clones in the sample, roughly 90% were seen once. V shed 9 bases and J 3 bases; nucleotides not matched to a gene: 2. The CDR3 extends over 12 amino acids. Germline V gives CDR1 LNHDA, CDR2 SQIVND (reference sequence). The rearrangement uses TRBV19 and TRBJ2-7; 10 bases agree with TRBD1. The specimen sequenced was peripheral blood. The sequence was obtained from a man in his fifties with acute or convalescent COVID-19. The CDR3 spells CASRDRGYEQYF. As DNA, the CDR3 is TGTGCCAGCCGGGACAGGGGCTACGAGCAGTACTTC.